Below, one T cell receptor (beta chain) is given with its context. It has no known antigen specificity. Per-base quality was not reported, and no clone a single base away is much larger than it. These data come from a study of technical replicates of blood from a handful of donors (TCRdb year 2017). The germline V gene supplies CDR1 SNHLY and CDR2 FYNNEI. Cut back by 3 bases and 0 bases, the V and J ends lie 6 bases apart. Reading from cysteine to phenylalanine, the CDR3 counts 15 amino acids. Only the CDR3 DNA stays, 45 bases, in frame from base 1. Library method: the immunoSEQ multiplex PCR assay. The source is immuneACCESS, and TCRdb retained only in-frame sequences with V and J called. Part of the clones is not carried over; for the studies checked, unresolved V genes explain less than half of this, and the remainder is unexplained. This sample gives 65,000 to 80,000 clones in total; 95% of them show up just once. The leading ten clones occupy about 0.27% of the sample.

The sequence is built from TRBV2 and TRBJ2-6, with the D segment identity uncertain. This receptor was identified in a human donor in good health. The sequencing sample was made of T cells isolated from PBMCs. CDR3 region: CASSDNNSGANVLTF. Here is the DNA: TGTGCCAGCAGTGATAACAACTCTGGGGCCAACGTCCTGACTTTC.